The clone carrying this TCR beta chain was seen only a few times. Its specificity is not known. Without exception, sorted populations had purity beyond 95%. This record belongs to a study of beta chain features in type 1 diabetes. Regarding the study as a whole: In comparison with healthy donors, patients had naive, central memory and Treg TCRB repertoires that appeared more similar.

Investigators reverse transcribed all isolated RNA, so they sequenced expressed TCRB transcripts. Sequenced by immunoSEQ multiplex PCR; TCRdb stores in-frame clones only, minus some. Of 150,000 to 200,000 clones listed, approximately 9% were seen once; the top ten hold under 2.5%. Source material: central memory CD4+ T cells from blood. The receptor comes from a woman aged 18-29 years in good health.

The CDR3 loop is CASSLQGETQYF. CDR3 nucleotide sequence: TGTGCCAGCAGCTTACAGGGTGAGACCCAGTACTTC. V and J are TRBV7-6 and TRBJ2-5; TRBD1 is a possible D gene (5 bases). The germline V gene encodes CDR1 SGHVS and CDR2 FNYEAQ. V lost 2 bases and J 5 bases, leaving 6 bases between the germline ends. The CDR3 is 12 residues long.